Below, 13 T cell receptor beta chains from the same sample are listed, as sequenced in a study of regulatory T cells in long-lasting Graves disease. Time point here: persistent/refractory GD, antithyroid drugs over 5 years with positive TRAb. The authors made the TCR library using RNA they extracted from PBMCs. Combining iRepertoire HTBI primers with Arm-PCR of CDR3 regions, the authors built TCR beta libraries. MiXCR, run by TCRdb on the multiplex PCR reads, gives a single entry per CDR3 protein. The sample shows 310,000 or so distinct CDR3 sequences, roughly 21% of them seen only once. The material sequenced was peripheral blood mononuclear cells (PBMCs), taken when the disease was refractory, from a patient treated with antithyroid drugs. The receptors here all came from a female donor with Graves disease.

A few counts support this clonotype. This CDR3 reads CASKSGISTDTQYF. The DNA of the CDR3 is TGTGCCAGCAAAAGCGGGATTAGCACAGATACGCAGTATTTT. V usage is TRBV2 and J usage is TRBJ2-3; 7 bases align to TRBD2. The CDR3 has 14 amino acids. The J segment lost 0 bases and the V segment lost 7 bases, leaving 4 bases of the junction unmatched. The germline V gene encodes CDR1 SNHLY and CDR2 FYNNEI. The complete variable domain, with remaining parts taken from reference TRBV2 and TRBJ2-3, reads EPEVTQTPSHQVTQMGQEVILRCVPISNHLYFYWYRQILGQKVEFLVSFYNNEISEKSEIFDDQFSVERPDGSNFTLKIRSTKLEDSAMYFCASKSGISTDTQYFGPGTRLTVL.

CDR3 sequence (DNA): TGTGCCACCAGCAGAGATCGGAACTATGGCTACACCTTC. Its protein product is CATSRDRNYGYTF. The rearrangement links TRBV15 to TRBJ1-2; D ambiguous. V lost 0 bases, J lost 2 bases, and 4 bases lay in between. This CDR3 region has 13 residues. CDR1 is LNHNV and CDR2 is YYDKDF in the germline V gene (reference sequence). Using reference TRBV15 and TRBJ1-2 for the parts outside the CDR3, the full variable domain is DAMVIQNPRYQVTQFGKPVTLSCSQTLNHNVMYWYQQKSSQAPKLLFHYYDKDFNNEADTPDNFQSRRPNTSFCFLDIRSPGLGDTAMYLCATSRDRNYGYTFGSGTRLTVV.

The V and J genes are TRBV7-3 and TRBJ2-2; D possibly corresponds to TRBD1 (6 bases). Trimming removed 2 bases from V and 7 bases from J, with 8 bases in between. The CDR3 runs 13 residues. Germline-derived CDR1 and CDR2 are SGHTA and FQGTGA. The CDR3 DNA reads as TGTGCCAGCAGCTTAGGGGGCGGCGGGGAGCTGTTTTTT. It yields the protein CASSLGGGGELFF.

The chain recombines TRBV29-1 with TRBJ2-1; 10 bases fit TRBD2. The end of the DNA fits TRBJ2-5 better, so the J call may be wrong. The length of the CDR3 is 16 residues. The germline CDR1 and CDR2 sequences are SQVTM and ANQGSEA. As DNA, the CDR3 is TGCAGCGTTGAGGGCCCTAGCGGGAGAGCGGGAGAGACCCAGTACTTC. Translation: CSVEGPSGRAGETQYF.

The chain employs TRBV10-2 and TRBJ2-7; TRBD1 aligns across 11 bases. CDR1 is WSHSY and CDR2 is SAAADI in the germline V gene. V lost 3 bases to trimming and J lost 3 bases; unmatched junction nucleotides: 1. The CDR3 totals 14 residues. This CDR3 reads CASSEGTGGYEQYF. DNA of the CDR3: TGCGCCAGCAGTGAAGGGACAGGGGGCTACGAGCAGTACTTC.

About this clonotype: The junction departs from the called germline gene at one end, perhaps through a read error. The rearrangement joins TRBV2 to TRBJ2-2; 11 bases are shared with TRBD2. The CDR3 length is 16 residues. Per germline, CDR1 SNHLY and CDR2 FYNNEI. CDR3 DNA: TGTGGCAGCCTCAATAAGGGACTAGCGGTCACCGGGGAGCTGTTTTTT. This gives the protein CGSLNKGLAVTGELFF.

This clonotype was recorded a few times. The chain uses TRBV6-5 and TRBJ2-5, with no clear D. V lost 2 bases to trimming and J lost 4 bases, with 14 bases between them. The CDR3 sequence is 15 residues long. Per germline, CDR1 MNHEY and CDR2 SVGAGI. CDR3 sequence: CASSYRPTWGETQYF. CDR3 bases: TGTGCCAGCAGTTACAGGCCTACCTGGGGAGAGACCCAGTACTTC.

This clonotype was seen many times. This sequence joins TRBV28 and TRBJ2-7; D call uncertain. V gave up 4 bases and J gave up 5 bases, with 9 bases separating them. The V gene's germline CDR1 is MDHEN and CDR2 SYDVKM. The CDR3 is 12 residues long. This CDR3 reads CASSSTLNEQYF. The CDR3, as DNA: TGTGCCAGCAGTTCGACACTGAACGAGCAGTACTTC.

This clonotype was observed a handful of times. Here the CDR3 reads CASSSPGTASGAETQYF. CDR3 sequence (DNA): TGTGCCAGCAGCTCGCCCGGGACAGCCTCTGGAGCAGAGACCCAGTACTTC. The chain carries TRBV7-8 and TRBJ2-5, with 7 bases matching TRBD1. The CDR3 sequence is 17 residues long. J was trimmed by 4 bases and V by 4 bases; bases with no gene match: 15. CDR1 and CDR2 (germline): SGHVS, FQNEAQ.

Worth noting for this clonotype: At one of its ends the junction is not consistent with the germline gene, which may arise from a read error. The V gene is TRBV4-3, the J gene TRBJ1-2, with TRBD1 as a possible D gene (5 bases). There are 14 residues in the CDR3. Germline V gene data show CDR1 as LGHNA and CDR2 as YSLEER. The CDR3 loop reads CASSQDGAGRGYAF. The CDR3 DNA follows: TGCGCCAGCAGCCAAGATGGGGCAGGGAGAGGCTACGCCTTC.

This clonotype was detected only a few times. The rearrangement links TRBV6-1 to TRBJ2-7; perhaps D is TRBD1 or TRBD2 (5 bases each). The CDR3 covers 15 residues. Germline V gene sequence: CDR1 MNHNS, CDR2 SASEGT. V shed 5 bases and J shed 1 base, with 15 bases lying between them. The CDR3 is CASSRRGTPSYEQYF. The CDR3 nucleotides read TGTGCCAGCAGTCGTCGAGGGACCCCTTCCTACGAGCAGTACTTC.

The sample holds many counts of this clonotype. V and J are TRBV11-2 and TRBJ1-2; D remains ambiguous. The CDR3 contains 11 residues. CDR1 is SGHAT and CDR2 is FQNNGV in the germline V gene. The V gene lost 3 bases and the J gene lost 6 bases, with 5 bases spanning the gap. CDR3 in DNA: TGTGCCAGCAGCTTCAGGAATGGCTACACCTTC. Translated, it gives CASSFRNGYTF.

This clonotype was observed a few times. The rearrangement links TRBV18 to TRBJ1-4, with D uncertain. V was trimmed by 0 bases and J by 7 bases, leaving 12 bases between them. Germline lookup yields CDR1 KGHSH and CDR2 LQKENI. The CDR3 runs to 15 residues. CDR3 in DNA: TGTGCCAGCTCACCACCGGGTGAGGTGGCTGAAAAACTGTTTTTT. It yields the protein CASSPPGEVAEKLFF.